Sequencing of this T cell receptor (beta chain) was carried out in a study of shared clonotypes between healthy human individuals (dated by TCRdb to the early 2020s). Regarding the complete study: Three men and a couple of women, aged 18 to 49 years, made up the cohort. For each donor, CD4 naive and CD4 memory were each given three plates, CD8 naive was given two plates, and CD8 memory was given one plate. Blood TCR repertoires of a handful of healthy adults were deeply sequenced to estimate repertoire size and the extent of clonotype sharing between individuals. Libraries were prepared and TCR repertoires were sequenced by different laboratories using diverse techniques, in order to increase sequencing depth and limit assay-specific biases. Between about 0.8 and 9 billion PBMCs per donor were obtained by leukapheresis.

What the authors observed across the whole study: Compared with non-shared clonotypes, the clonotypes found in all four sorted-subset donors had higher generation probabilities. When a few donors were compared, the shared fraction of clonotypes was about 5.2% for naive CD4, roughly 3.3% for naive CD8, 2.3% for memory CD4, and 0.35% to 0.5% for memory CD8. Estimated clonotype richness was generally larger for naive than for memory subsets. The genetic and exposure-history diversity represented was limited by the small number of donors. Pairwise subsampling led to the expectation that sequencing depth would affect the degree of clonotype sharing among donors. Sampling was limited to blood, and TCR repertoires in tissue likely differ from TCR repertoires in blood. Incomplete sequencing was indicated by rarefaction of sorted-subset datasets, despite the large sequencing depth.

The germline V gene (reference sequence) supplies CDR1 SGHKS and CDR2 YYEKEE. V is cut by 3 bases and J by 3 bases, and the space between the germline ends is 14 bases. The CDR3 sequence holds 15 residues, the cysteine and phenylalanine included. The sequence is cut down to CDR3 DNA, 45 bases in frame from base 1. As concerns this clone: The target of this receptor is not known. Base qualities are not provided; no much larger clone lies one nucleotide away.

TCR CDR3 regions were amplified from genomic DNA by multiplex PCR using the deep immunoSEQ assay. For each cell subset, the extracted genomic DNA was distributed evenly across all wells of several immunoSEQ 96-well plates, and each plate served as one replicate. Each replicate PCR for sorted subsets received 150 to 250 ng genomic DNA, equal to 28,000 or so T cell genomes. Purified libraries were measured with a Qubit 3.0 fluorometer, size-checked on a Bioanalyzer 2100, and measured again with the KAPA Library Quantification kit. Every immunoSEQ 96-well plate was sequenced on a dedicated single-read 150-cycle Illumina NextSeq 550 flow cell. The authors processed their data as follows. Because the immunoSEQ output held only junctional sequences and lacked quality scores, the filtering could not match the filtering applied to full-length reads. To assign V/J genes and CDR3, sequences were annotated using PyIR, a Python wrapper for IgBLAST v1.9, with IMGT germline references. Reads were removed for weak V/J assignments (E-value above 1e-6), missing CDR3, stop codons, out-of-frame junctions, or ambiguous translated residues. V3J clonotypes were defined as sequences sharing an identical inferred V gene, J gene, and CDR3 amino acid sequence. Percentage overlap between repertoires was calculated by dividing the number of shared unique clonotypes by the size of the smaller repertoire. RTK rarefaction, the Chao1 estimator, and Recon v2.1 estimates of unobserved clonotypes were used to assess repertoire richness. For all TCRbeta clonotypes obtained by the gDNA method from a handful of donors, generation probabilities were computed with OLGA. The immuneACCESS repertoire file appears here via TCRdb, limited to in-frame rearrangements. These files lack a portion of the clones; in checked studies, under half of the deficit traces to unresolved V genes, and the cause of the others is not known. V, J and clone size are taken as reported in that table, and D and trimming were inferred from the DNA itself. Recorded for this sample are about 340,000 clones; more than 60% of them occurred a single time. The top ten hold more than 9% of the sample.

Healthy HIV-negative adults with no recently reported acute infections or vaccinations were included as donors. Every donor was a Caucasian adult residing in Nashville, Tennessee, USA. CD4+ T cells were enriched through magnetic negative selection, after which naive cells were positively selected on CD45RA and the remaining negative fraction served as the memory subset. Blood was collected by leukapheresis, and PBMCs were isolated by Ficoll-Histopaque density gradient centrifugation and then cryopreserved in liquid nitrogen vapor phase. Purity and quantity of every magnetically sorted T cell population were checked by analytical flow cytometry. Genomic DNA was isolated from each sorted fraction and quantified by UV absorbance on a Nanodrop 2000c.

This TCR came from a man aged 25-45 years in good health. This receptor chain uses TRBV5-5 and TRBJ2-3, with the D gene uncertain. Sequences were obtained from memory CD4+ T cells sorted from blood. Per the publication, the cell subset or site label means: CD45RA-negative fraction. The encoded CDR3 is CASSWSPWTTDTQYF. The DNA reads TGTGCCAGCAGCTGGAGCCCATGGACGACAGATACGCAGTATTTT. The variable domain in full, with residues beyond the CDR3 obtained from the reference TRBV5-5 and TRBJ2-3 genes, is DAGVTQSPTHLIKTRGQQVTLRCSPISGHKSVSWYQQVLGQGPQFIFQYYEKEERGRGNFPDRFSARQFPNYSSELNVNALLLGDSALYLCASSWSPWTTDTQYFGPGTRLTVL.